Listed here are 20 T cell receptor beta chains from one sample, sequenced in a study of identical twins listed by TCRdb under 2016. The library was obtained by 5' RACE. Instrument on record: Illumina HiSeq 2000. In TCRdb, the public reads were trimmed at Q25 with fastp and aligned with MiXCR, with productive beta chains retained. Under each unique CDR3 protein, matching rows form one entry showing the most common genes and DNA. Present in this sample are 1.5 million to 2 million distinct CDR3 sequences, under 35% of which were seen just once. The ten largest clones take up 0.27% of the sample. Sequencing input: cord blood. These TCRs come from a newborn girl in good health.

This clonotype has a count of ten or more. One end of the junction varies from germline; a read error may be responsible. The chain uses TRBV5-1 and TRBJ2-7; the D is unclear. The CDR3 has 11 amino acids. The germline V gene has CDR1 SGHRS and CDR2 YFSETQ. The CDR3: CASSDQYEQYF. CDR3 bases: TGTGCCAGCAGTGACCAATACGAGCAGTACTTC.

This clonotype was counted only a few times. The chain combines TRBV25-1 with TRBJ2-1; TRBD2 matches 8 bases. V trimming: 6 bases; J trimming: 6 bases; junction bases outside the gene matches: 4. The CDR3 covers 13 residues. Germline V gene data show CDR1 as MGHDK and CDR2 as SYGVNS. CDR3 sequence reads: CASRGLVFNEQFF. The CDR3 DNA reads TGTGCCAGCAGGGGACTAGTGTTCAATGAGCAGTTCTTC.

The table lists this clonotype with a few counts. The genes are TRBV20-1 and TRBJ2-7; maybe TRBD1 (5 bases). The V end lost 1 base, the J end lost 1 base, and 14 bases lay between the germline ends. Germline V gene sequence: CDR1 DFQATT, CDR2 SNEGSKA (reference sequence). The CDR3 contains 15 residues. The CDR3 sequence is CSARAPREPSYEQYF. The CDR3 region has the DNA TGCAGTGCTAGAGCACCCAGGGAACCATCCTACGAGCAGTACTTC.

This clonotype was seen repeatedly, ten times or more. V is TRBV5-1 and J is TRBJ1-6; 8 bases agree with TRBD1. J was trimmed by 5 bases and V by 4 bases; bases with no gene match: 8. This CDR3 is 16 amino acids long. CDR1 is SGHRS and CDR2 is YFSETQ in the germline V gene. The CDR3 DNA sequence: TGCGCCAGCAGCATCGGGACAGGCCCTAATAATTCACCCCTCCACTTT. This encodes CASSIGTGPNNSPLHF.

The chain uses TRBV10-3 and TRBJ1-6, with 11 bases lining up with TRBD1. CDR1 and CDR2 (germline): ENHRY, SYGVKD. The V gene end was trimmed by 11 bases and the J gene end by 9 bases; junction bases not matched to a gene: 12. The CDR3 loop spans 15 amino acids. The DNA for the CDR3 is TGTGCCCTCTCCCCCGCCGGGACAGGGGGTTCACCCCTCCACTTT. Its translation is CALSPAGTGGSPLHF.

The chain joins TRBV15 to TRBJ2-1, with 11 bases matching TRBD2. The J call may be incorrect, as the DNA end agrees better with TRBJ2-7. The CDR3 has 16 amino acids. Germline loops: CDR1 LNHNV, CDR2 YYDKDF (reference sequence). The CDR3 reads CATSRTSGGSYNEQYF. CDR3 nucleotide sequence: TGTGCCACCAGCAGAACTAGCGGGGGCTCCTACAATGAGCAGTACTTC.

This clonotype appeared a few times. The chain combines TRBV5-5 with TRBJ1-2; D not resolved. The germline gives CDR1 SGHKS, CDR2 YYEKEE (reference sequence). The length of the CDR3 is 13 residues. V gave up 9 bases and J gave up 0 bases, with 12 bases separating them. DNA for the CDR3: TGTGCCACTTCGACGGATTCTAACTATGGCTACACCTTC. This sequence encodes CATSTDSNYGYTF.

A few counts support this clonotype. This chain links TRBV2 with TRBJ2-4, with 14 bases aligning to TRBD2. CDR1 is SNHLY and CDR2 is FYNNEI in the germline V gene. V dropped 3 bases and J dropped 0; count of bases not matched to a gene: 10. The CDR3 has 20 amino acids. The CDR3 DNA follows: TGTGCCAGCAGTGACGGGGGACTAGCGGGGGAGACAGTAGCCAAAAACATTCAGTACTTC. Protein product: CASSDGGLAGETVAKNIQYF.

The V gene is TRBV2, the J gene TRBJ2-2; D may be TRBD1 or TRBD2 (7 bases each). The V end lost 4 bases, the J end lost 4 bases, and 10 bases lay between the germline ends. The CDR3 is made up of 14 amino acids. CDR1 is SNHLY, CDR2 FYNNEI, per germline. CDR3 in DNA: TGTGCCAGCAGTGCCAGGGGGGGCACCGGGGAGCTGTTTTTT. Translated, it gives CASSARGGTGELFF.

In this sample, this clonotype turned up a few times. The J gene is TRBJ2-4, the V gene TRBV10-3; D tentatively fits TRBD1 or TRBD2 (5 bases each). Deletions cut 10 bases from V and 13 bases from J, with 23 bases between. This CDR3 contains 13 residues. Germline values: CDR1 ENHRY, CDR2 SYGVKD. The CDR3 region is CATARGEKLWQYF. The CDR3 region has the DNA TGTGCCACCGCGAGGGGCGAGAAGCTTTGGCAGTACTTC.

This clonotype turned up a few times. The chain joins TRBV24-1 to TRBJ2-1; the match to TRBD1 covers 7 bases. This CDR3 contains 16 residues. V was pared by 4 bases and J by 0 bases, with 5 bases of the junction left unmatched. Germline V gene data show CDR1 as KGHDR and CDR2 as SFDVKD. The CDR3 here is CATSDTGTASYNEQFF. CDR3 DNA: TGTGCCACCAGTGACACCGGGACAGCCTCCTACAATGAGCAGTTCTTC.

This sequence joins TRBV20-1 and TRBJ2-3, with 11 bases that match TRBD2. V dropped 3 bases and J dropped 4; count of bases not matched to a gene: 6. Germline CDR1 DFQATT, CDR2 SNEGSKA (reference sequence). The CDR3 spans 15 residues. CDR3 amino acids: CSASPISGRADTQYF. The DNA of the CDR3 is TGCAGTGCTAGCCCGATTAGCGGGAGGGCAGATACGCAGTATTTT.

As to this clonotype: This may stem from a read error, because a much larger clone lies one nucleotide away. This chain links TRBV29-1 with TRBJ2-5, with a possible D match to TRBD1 (6 bases). From germline, CDR1 is SQVTM and CDR2 ANQGSEA. V dropped 4 bases and J dropped 4 bases, with 16 bases sitting between them. The CDR3 contains 14 residues. This CDR3 is CSVGSSRGRETQYF. The CDR3 bases are TGCAGCGTTGGGTCTAGCAGGGGCCGAGAGACCCAGTACTTC.

The chain couples TRBV24-1 to TRBJ2-5; D remains unclear. CDR1 is KGHDR and CDR2 is SFDVKD in the germline V gene. With 0 bases removed from V and 4 bases from J, the gap between germline ends came to 5 bases. The CDR3 runs 13 residues. The CDR3 nucleotides are TGTGCCACCAGTGATTTGCTTCGAGAGACCCAGTACTTC. The encoded protein is CATSDLLRETQYF.

The chain joins TRBV20-1 to TRBJ2-3, with unresolved D. The CDR3 sequence is 13 residues long. Germline CDR1 DFQATT, CDR2 SNEGSKA (reference sequence). V dropped 1 base and J dropped 5 bases, with 10 bases sitting between them. The CDR3 DNA sequence: TGCAGTGCTAGAGCTCCCTATCAAGATACGCAGTATTTT. Amino acids: CSARAPYQDTQYF.

The V and J genes are TRBV27 and TRBJ1-5; D might be TRBD1 (6 bases). Germline assignment: CDR1 MNHEY and CDR2 SMNVEV (reference sequence). Deletions cut 7 bases from V and 2 bases from J, with 9 bases between. The CDR3 length is 13 residues. CDR3 in amino acids: CASMRQGNQPQHF. The CDR3 DNA reads as TGTGCCAGCATGCGACAGGGCAATCAGCCCCAGCATTTT.

The chain recombines TRBV6-5 with TRBJ2-1, with no clear D. The CDR3 sequence is 11 residues long. V was trimmed by 3 bases and J by 8 bases, leaving 5 bases between them. CDR1 is MNHEY and CDR2 is SVGAGI in the germline V gene. The CDR3 spells CASSYNYEQFF. Written as DNA, the CDR3 is TGTGCCAGCAGTTATAACTATGAGCAGTTCTTC.

This sequence joins TRBV7-9 and TRBJ1-2; D uncertain. CDR1 and CDR2 from the germline V gene are SEHNR and FQNEAQ (reference sequence). V was pared by 1 base and J by 8 bases, with 8 bases between. This CDR3 is 12 amino acids long. The CDR3 DNA follows: TGTGCCAGCAGCTTAGAGGCACGCGGCTACACCTTC. Translated, it gives CASSLEARGYTF.

The gene calls are TRBV4-2 and TRBJ2-7; D remains unclear. Trimming shortened V by 1 base and J by 0 bases, and 16 bases separated the two germline ends. The CDR3 has 17 residues. Per the germline V gene, CDR1 is LGHNA and CDR2 is YNFKEQ. The CDR3 nucleotides read TGTGCCAGCAGCCAAGGTAACGGGCACCCGAGCTCCTACGAGCAGTACTTC. As protein: CASSQGNGHPSSYEQYF.

A note on this clonotype: A much bigger clone sits one base away, suggesting this may be a read error. The chain recombines TRBV12-3 or TRBV12-4 with TRBJ2-7, with TRBD2 identical over 13 bases. The CDR3 is made up of 17 amino acids. V lost 6 bases, J lost 7 bases, and 15 bases stayed unmatched. CDR3 nucleotides: TGTGCCAGCAGGGAGGGACTAGCGGGACGGTCCTACAATGAGCAGTACTTC. It encodes CASREGLAGRSYNEQYF.